This entry concerns a single T cell receptor beta chain. Both 60 Vbeta primers and 13 Jbeta primers went into the PCR. Using immunoSEQ multiplex PCR, the repertoire was profiled, and TCRdb retains in-frame clones only, with some absent. The repertoire holds 150,000 to 200,000 clones, with about 80% as singletons. The data belong to a study of cytomegalovirus exposure and HLA in healthy donors. From germline, CDR1 is LNHDA and CDR2 SQIVND (reference sequence). V lost 7 bases to trimming and J lost 6 bases; unmatched junction nucleotides: 8. The CDR3 has 13 amino acids. The specimen was PBMCs. The rearrangement uses TRBV19 and TRBJ1-1, with 7 positions matching TRBD1. This TCR derives from a woman aged 45-65 years in good health and CMV-seronegative. DNA of the CDR3: TGTGCCAGTACACACGAGACAGGGTCTGAAGCTTTCTTT. Amino acids: CASTHETGSEAFF.